This T cell receptor beta chain was sequenced for a study of blood T cell repertoires in COVID-19. Study-wide background: Samples of COVID-19 (acute and convalescent) were obtained from the United States, Italy and Spain. PBMCs, B-cell-depleted T cells, or T cells were the source of the cDNA or gDNA that made up the material.

Trimming removed 3 bases at V and 3 bases at J, with 9 bases between. The CDR3 length is 13 residues. CDR1 and CDR2 from the germline V gene are LNHDA and SQIVND (reference sequence). Source study methods: Reference gene primer amplification yielded estimated nucleated cell counts. Profiled with immunoSEQ multiplex PCR; TCRdb holds only in-frame clones, not every one. V and J calls and clone size come straight from that table; D and trimming were deduced from the DNA. The sample records 35,000 or so clones, about 80% being singletons. The rearrangement uses TRBV19 and TRBJ2-7, with TRBD1 as a possible D gene (6 bases). This receptor was identified in a woman in her seventies with acute or convalescent COVID-19. What was sequenced was peripheral blood. CDR3 coding DNA: TGTGCCAGTAGTATGAGCAGGGGCTACGAGCAGTACTTC. Its translation: CASSMSRGYEQYF.